The 29 T cell receptor beta chains in this list originate from one sample, sequenced in a study of tumor T cells in aggressive B-cell lymphoma. The repertoire was sequenced with immunoSEQ multiplex PCR; TCRdb's copy has only in-frame clones and lacks some. The table includes more than 2,500 clones, 92% detected once. Sequenced sample: tumor tissue. These receptor sequences come from an adult with diffuse large B cell lymphoma.

The rearrangement uses TRBV28 and TRBJ1-2, with D unclear. V was cut by 4 bases and J by 8 bases, with 20 bases left in between. Germline V gives CDR1 MDHEN, CDR2 SYDVKM. The CDR3 is 15 residues long. The CDR3: CASSSRLGREEGYTF. Here the CDR3 DNA reads TGTGCCAGCAGTTCCAGACTAGGGCGAGAGGAGGGCTACACCTTC.

The genes are TRBV7-9 and TRBJ2-1, with D possibly matching TRBD2 (6 bases). Germline values: CDR1 SEHNR, CDR2 FQNEAQ (reference sequence). CDR3 size: 14 residues. Trimming shortened V by 5 bases and J by 7 bases, and 15 bases separated the two germline ends. The CDR3 bases are TGTGCCAGCAGCGCAACTACCCTAGCGAATGAGCAGTTCTTC. Translated: CASSATTLANEQFF.

CDR3 bases: TGTGCCAGCAGTTACTGGAGTGAGCAGTACTTC. Protein product: CASSYWSEQYF. The chain is built from TRBV6-6 and TRBJ2-7; D gene uncertain. Trimming took off 1 base at V and 7 bases at J, with 5 bases between the two ends. Germline lookup yields CDR1 MNHNY and CDR2 SVGAGI (reference sequence). The CDR3 contains 11 residues.

The CDR3 DNA follows: TGCGCCAGCAGCCGTCTGTCGGGGGAGTACAATGAGCAGTTCTTC. Translation: CASSRLSGEYNEQFF. V gene TRBV5-1 combines with J gene TRBJ2-1; D may be TRBD2 (6 bases). V gave up 4 bases and J gave up 4 bases, with 15 bases separating them. This CDR3 spans 15 amino acids. The germline gives CDR1 SGHRS, CDR2 YFSETQ.

The sample holds one count of this clone. The chain joins TRBV7-3 to TRBJ1-2, with a weak D call TRBD1 (6 bases). This CDR3 comprises 12 residues. CDR1 SGHTA and CDR2 FQGTGA come from the germline V gene. The V gene lost 5 bases and the J gene lost 5 bases, with 9 bases spanning the gap. The CDR3 DNA reads TGTGCCAGCAGCCCGGACAGATATGGCTACACCTTC. This encodes CASSPDRYGYTF.

V gene TRBV6-5 combines with J gene TRBJ2-7; 9 bases line up with TRBD1. V shed 4 bases, J shed 4 bases, and the junction held 8 bases outside the gene matches. Germline V lookup: CDR1 MNHEY, CDR2 SVGAGI. The length of the CDR3 is 15 residues. CDR3 residues: CASSSSGQGVYEQYF. CDR3 DNA: TGTGCCAGCAGTTCGTCGGGACAGGGAGTATACGAGCAGTACTTC.

This chain links TRBV28 with TRBJ2-4, with 8 bases that match TRBD1. The CDR3 covers 17 residues. Germline V gene sequence: CDR1 MDHEN, CDR2 SYDVKM. With 8 bases clipped from V and 3 bases from J, the junction kept 15 bases outside the gene matches. CDR3 region: CASGRTGLVLGKNIQYF. As DNA, the CDR3 is TGTGCCAGCGGGAGGACAGGGCTGGTTTTGGGCAAAAACATTCAGTACTTC.

The chain links TRBV28 to TRBJ2-3; D possibly corresponds to TRBD2 (5 bases). This CDR3 spans 14 amino acids. Between the trimmed V and J ends, which lost 3 bases and 0 bases, there was a span of 7 bases. Per germline, CDR1 MDHEN and CDR2 SYDVKM. The CDR3 DNA follows: TGTGCCAGCAGTTTGGGCGGGAGCACAGATACGCAGTATTTT. Translated: CASSLGGSTDTQYF.

This clone occurred a few times. The CDR3 nucleotides are TGTGCCAGCAGCTATACAGGGGATGACTACGAGCAGTACTTC. Protein sequence: CASSYTGDDYEQYF. The chain carries TRBV7-3 and TRBJ2-7; 7 bases agree with TRBD1. V shed 4 bases, J shed 3 bases, and the junction held 6 bases outside the gene matches. The CDR3 extends over 14 amino acids. CDR1 and CDR2 (germline): SGHTA, FQGTGA. Variable domain in full (rest from reference TRBV7-3 and TRBJ2-7): GAGVSQTPSNKVTEKGKYVELRCDPISGHTALYWYRQSLGQGPEFLIYFQGTGAADDSGLPNDRFFAVRPEGSVSTLKIQRTERGDSAVYLCASSYTGDDYEQYFGPGTRLTVT.

This chain links TRBV5-4 with TRBJ2-1; 7 nucleotides align to TRBD1. The CDR3 covers 15 residues. V lost 5 bases and J lost 1; bases outside the gene matches: 6. Germline V lookup: CDR1 SGHNT, CDR2 YYREEE (reference sequence). This chain's CDR3 is CASRIGQESYNEQFF. In DNA form, the CDR3 reads TGTGCCAGCAGGATCGGACAGGAGTCCTACAATGAGCAGTTCTTC. The whole variable domain, remainder taken from reference TRBV5-4 and TRBJ2-1, is ETGVTQSPTHLIKTRGQQVTLRCSSQSGHNTVSWYQQALGQGPQFIFQYYREEENGRGNFPPRFSGLQFPNYSSELNVNALELDDSALYLCASRIGQESYNEQFFGPGTRLTVL.

This rearrangement joins TRBV7-8 to TRBJ2-5, with TRBD2 matching over 14 bases. Looked up from germline, CDR1 is SGHVS and CDR2 is FQNEAQ. The CDR3 contains 16 residues. The ends lost 1 base at V and 11 bases at J; junction bases unmatched: 9. The CDR3, as DNA: TGTGCCAGCAGCTTAGGGACTAGCGGGGGGCTGAGTTCACAGTACTTC. Translating it yields CASSLGTSGGLSSQYF.

This chain uses TRBV5-4 with TRBJ2-7; 7 bases align to TRBD1. V dropped 2 bases and J dropped 1; count of bases not matched to a gene: 6. This CDR3 region has 15 residues. The V gene's germline CDR1 is SGHNT and CDR2 YYREEE (reference sequence). The CDR3 sequence is CASSFPRTGSYEQYF. DNA of the CDR3: TGTGCCAGCAGCTTCCCCCGGACAGGTTCCTACGAGCAGTACTTC.

This chain joins TRBV19 and TRBJ2-3; 7 bases map to TRBD1. Trimming at V came to 4 bases and at J to 1 base, leaving 14 bases not matched to a gene. The CDR3 has 18 residues. CDR1 LNHDA and CDR2 SQIVND come from the germline V gene (reference sequence). The CDR3 DNA follows: TGTGCCAGTAGTAGACGTTTCGGGACAGCCCGGGGCACAGATACGCAGTATTTT. Translated: CASSRRFGTARGTDTQYF.

J is TRBJ2-5 and V is TRBV18; D might be TRBD2 (7 bases). V was clipped by 2 bases and J by 5 bases, with 12 bases between them. The CDR3 loop spans 14 amino acids. CDR1 and CDR2 (germline): KGHSH, LQKENI. The CDR3 sequence is CASSPTGGAETQYF. CDR3 coding DNA: TGTGCCAGCTCACCAACGGGGGGCGCGGAGACCCAGTACTTC.

The DNA of the CDR3 is TGTGCCAGCAGCTTATCCGGACAGCTGAACACTGAAGCTTTCTTT. Amino acids: CASSLSGQLNTEAFF. The J gene is TRBJ1-1, the V gene TRBV7-9, with D tentatively TRBD1 (6 bases). The CDR3 has 15 amino acids. Germline loops: CDR1 SEHNR, CDR2 FQNEAQ (reference sequence). The ends were cut back, 2 bases at V and 0 bases at J, with 10 bases in the middle.

The sample holds one count of this clone. The V gene is TRBV7-2, the J gene TRBJ2-5; 8 nucleotides match TRBD2. The J call may be in error: the DNA end matches TRBJ2-7 better. This CDR3 contains 16 residues. Looked up from germline, CDR1 is SGHTA and CDR2 is FQGNSA. The CDR3 nucleotides read TGTGCCAGCAGCTTAGCCTCCGGGGGGGTCTCCTACGAGCAGTACTTC. It yields the protein CASSLASGGVSYEQYF.

This chain uses TRBV28 with TRBJ2-5; D might be TRBD2 (5 bases). V was clipped by 2 bases and J by 1 base, with 8 bases between them. This CDR3 contains 14 residues. Germline V lookup: CDR1 MDHEN, CDR2 SYDVKM. Here the CDR3 DNA reads TGTGCCAGCAGTTTAGTAGGAGGCCAAGAGACCCAGTACTTC. It yields the protein CASSLVGGQETQYF. The entire variable domain, with the rest obtained from reference TRBV28 and TRBJ2-5, is as follows: DVKVTQSSRYLVKRTGEKVFLECVQDMDHENMFWYRQDPGLGLRLIYFSYDVKMKEKGDIPEGYSVSREKKERFSLILESASTNQTSMYLCASSLVGGQETQYFGPGTRLLVL.

The chain is built from TRBV25-1 and TRBJ1-4; 8 bases align to TRBD1. In germline, CDR1 is MGHDK, CDR2 SYGVNS. The CDR3 loop spans 14 amino acids. Unmatched junction bases numbered 5, after V lost 3 bases and J lost 8 bases. The CDR3 bases are TGTGCCAGCAGTGACACAGGGGGAGGAGAAAAACTGTTTTTT. Translated: CASSDTGGGEKLFF.

CDR3 DNA sequence: TGTGCCAGCAGACAATCTCAGTTAAGCTCCTACGAGCAGTACTTC. Translated: CASRQSQLSSYEQYF. The chain has TRBV6-5 and TRBJ2-7; D not certain. Trimming cost V 6 bases and J 0 bases, with 15 bases left between them. Germline values: CDR1 MNHEY, CDR2 SVGAGI. The CDR3 has 15 amino acids.

The gene calls are TRBV6-5 and TRBJ2-7; the match to TRBD1 covers 9 bases. From germline, CDR1 is MNHEY and CDR2 SVGAGI. With 2 bases clipped from V and 5 bases from J, the junction kept 4 bases outside the gene matches. The CDR3 covers 14 residues. The chain's CDR3 is CASSYGTGTNEQYF. The CDR3 DNA is TGTGCCAGCAGTTACGGGACAGGGACCAACGAGCAGTACTTC.

This chain joins TRBV20-1 and TRBJ1-1; D is unclear. The CDR3 is 10 residues long. Germline values: CDR1 DFQATT, CDR2 SNEGSKA (reference sequence). With 6 bases removed from V and 1 base from J, the gap between germline ends came to 3 bases. CDR3 region: CSAANTEAFF. CDR3 sequence (DNA): TGCAGTGCAGCGAACACTGAAGCTTTCTTT.

J is TRBJ2-5 and V is TRBV29-1, with D unresolved. The last part of the DNA fits TRBJ2-7 better; the J call may be wrong. This CDR3 contains 10 residues. Germline CDR1 and CDR2: SQVTM and ANQGSEA. CDR3: CSVVSYEQYF. DNA of the CDR3: TGCAGCGTTGTTTCCTACGAGCAGTACTTC.

About this clone: Other nucleotide sequences from this sample produce the same CDR3. This chain links TRBV28 with TRBJ1-2; 9 bases match TRBD1. The germline V gene has CDR1 MDHEN and CDR2 SYDVKM. V lost 2 bases and J lost 7; bases outside the gene matches: 5. This CDR3 is 14 amino acids long. The CDR3 spells CASSLGTGISGYTF. The CDR3 region has the DNA TGTGCCAGCAGTTTAGGGACAGGGATTAGTGGCTACACCTTC.

This chain connects TRBV12-5 to TRBJ2-3, with D possibly matching TRBD2 (5 bases). V was trimmed by 3 bases and J by 12 bases, leaving 13 bases between them. The CDR3 is 12 amino acids. Germline V gene data show CDR1 as LGHNT and CDR2 as FRNRAP. Written as DNA, the CDR3 is TGTGCTAGTGGTTTAGACAAGAGGGCCCAGTATTTT. Its translation is CASGLDKRAQYF. Filled out from reference TRBV12-5 and TRBJ2-3, the complete variable domain reads DARVTQTPRHKVTEMGQEVTMRCQPILGHNTVFWYRQTMMQGLELLAYFRNRAPLDDSGMPKDRFSAEMPDATLATLKIQPSEPRDSAVYFCASGLDKRAQYFGPGTRLTVL.

This clone has only one observation. The rearrangement joins TRBV5-1 to TRBJ1-6; D is possibly TRBD1 (6 bases). Trimming removed 5 bases at V and 0 bases at J, with 6 bases between. CDR1 is SGHRS and CDR2 is YFSETQ in the germline V gene. The CDR3 contains 14 residues. The CDR3 spells CASRDSSYNSPLHF. The CDR3 DNA is TGCGCCAGCAGGGACAGCTCCTATAATTCACCCCTCCACTTT.

The chain uses TRBV7-9 and TRBJ2-1; 14 nucleotides line up with TRBD2. The CDR3 is 18 amino acids. V gave up 7 bases and J gave up 0 bases; unmatched junction bases: 8. CDR1 SEHNR and CDR2 FQNEAQ come from the germline V gene (reference sequence). CDR3 coding DNA: TGTGCCAGCACCCCTACCGGGACTAGCGGGAGCTCCTACAATGAGCAGTTCTTC. It translates to CASTPTGTSGSSYNEQFF.

The chain couples TRBV10-2 to TRBJ1-5, with D possibly being TRBD1 (5 bases). This CDR3 is 15 amino acids long. Germline loops: CDR1 WSHSY, CDR2 SAAADI. V lost 0 bases and J 5 bases, leaving 11 bases between the germline ends. Written as DNA, the CDR3 is TGCGCCAGCAGTGAGTCCGACAGAATTTATCAGCCCCAGCATTTT. Translation gives CASSESDRIYQPQHF.

The chain couples TRBV15 to TRBJ1-4; D is uncertain. Germline values: CDR1 LNHNV, CDR2 YYDKDF (reference sequence). The CDR3 runs to 14 residues. Trimming took off 1 base at V and 5 bases at J, with 8 bases between the two ends. Here the CDR3 reads CATSRAGLNEKLFF. CDR3 DNA sequence: TGTGCCACCAGCAGAGCAGGATTGAATGAAAAACTGTTTTTT. Full variable domain (missing parts from reference TRBV15 and TRBJ1-4): DAMVIQNPRYQVTQFGKPVTLSCSQTLNHNVMYWYQQKSSQAPKLLFHYYDKDFNNEADTPDNFQSRRPNTSFCFLDIRSPGLGDTAMYLCATSRAGLNEKLFFGSGTQLSVL.

The J gene is TRBJ2-3, the V gene TRBV29-1; the match to TRBD2 covers 10 bases. CDR1 is SQVTM and CDR2 is ANQGSEA in the germline V gene. V lost 2 bases to trimming and J lost 3 bases; unmatched junction nucleotides: 5. The CDR3 consists of 15 residues. The CDR3 here is CSVERLAGVTDTQYF. Written as DNA, the CDR3 is TGCAGCGTTGAACGGCTAGCGGGAGTGACAGATACGCAGTATTTT.